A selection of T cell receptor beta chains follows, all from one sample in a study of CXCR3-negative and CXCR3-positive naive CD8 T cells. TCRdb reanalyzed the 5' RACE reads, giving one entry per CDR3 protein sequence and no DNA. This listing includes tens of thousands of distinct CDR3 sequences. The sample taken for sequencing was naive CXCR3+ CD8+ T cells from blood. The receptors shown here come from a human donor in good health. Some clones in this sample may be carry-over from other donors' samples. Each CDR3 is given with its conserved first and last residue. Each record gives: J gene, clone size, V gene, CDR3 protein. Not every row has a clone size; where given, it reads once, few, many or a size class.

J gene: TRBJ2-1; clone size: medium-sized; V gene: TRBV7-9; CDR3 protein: CASSVSGGQGYNEQFF
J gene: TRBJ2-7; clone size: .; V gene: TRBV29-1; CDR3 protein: CSVEVGAYEQYF
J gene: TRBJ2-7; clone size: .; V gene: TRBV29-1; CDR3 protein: CSVEDRGDRGVYEQYF
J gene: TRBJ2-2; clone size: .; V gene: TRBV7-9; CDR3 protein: CASSFGGSGELFF
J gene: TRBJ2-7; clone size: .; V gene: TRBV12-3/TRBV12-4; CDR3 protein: CASSGTTSTGEQYF
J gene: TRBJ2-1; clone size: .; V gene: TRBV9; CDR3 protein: CASSSTSGGTANEQFF
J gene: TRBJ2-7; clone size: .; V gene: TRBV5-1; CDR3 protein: CASSLGTTAYEQYF
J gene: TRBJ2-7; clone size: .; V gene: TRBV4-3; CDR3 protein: CASSQEARTFSYEQYF
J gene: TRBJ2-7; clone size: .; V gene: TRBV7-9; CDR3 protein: CASSSGRSSYEQYF
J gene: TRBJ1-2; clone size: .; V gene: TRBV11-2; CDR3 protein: CASSHVESFLYYGYTF
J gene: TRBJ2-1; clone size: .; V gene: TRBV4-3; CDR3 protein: CASSQARLAGPRNEQFF